These T cell receptor beta chains were read from a single sample in a study of blood T cell repertoires in COVID-19. Sequencing was performed with immunoSEQ multiplex PCR; in TCRdb, only in-frame clones are kept and a portion is missing. The sample carries under 300,000 clones, 75% to 90% recorded once. The sample was peripheral blood. The receptors were gathered from a man aged 55-75 years who had recovered from COVID-19. The CDR3 runs from the conserved cysteine through the conserved F or W. D genes are given only for firm matches. Clone size is given for some rows only: seen once, a few or many times, or a class if the clone is expanded.

v_gene	j_gene	d_gene	abundance	CDR3aa	CDR3nt
TRBV19	TRBJ1-3	-	-	CASSLNSGTGNTIYF	TGTGCCAGTAGTCTAAACTCAGGAACTGGAAACACCATATATTTT
TRBV5-5	TRBJ1-5	TRBD1	few	CASSLINTGQRNQPQHF	TGTGCCAGCAGCTTAATCAATACGGGACAGCGAAATCAGCCCCAGCATTTT
TRBV11-2	TRBJ2-1	-	-	CAPEGREQFF	TGTGCCCCCGAGGGCCGTGAGCAGTTCTTC
TRBV6-4	TRBJ2-1	TRBD2	-	CASSDDSGGDNEQFF	TGTGCCAGCAGTGACGATAGCGGGGGAGACAATGAGCAGTTCTTC
TRBV29-1	TRBJ2-7	TRBD1	-	CSARLGQGTNYEQYF	TGCAGCGCCCGGCTTGGACAGGGCACTAACTACGAGCAGTACTTC
TRBV28	TRBJ1-2	TRBD1	-	CASSSSGTGKKGYTF	TGTGCCAGCAGCTCCAGCGGGACAGGGAAGAAGGGCTACACCTTC
TRBV18	TRBJ1-4	TRBD1	-	CASSPQAGGEKLFF	TGTGCCAGCTCACCACAGGCAGGGGGAGAAAAACTGTTTTTT
TRBV6-5	TRBJ2-3	TRBD1	-	CASKQGASDTQYF	TGTGCCAGCAAGCAGGGGGCATCGGATACGCAGTATTTT
TRBV12-3/TRBV12-4	TRBJ1-1	-	-	CASSLVGAEAFF	TGTGCCAGCAGTTTAGTAGGGGCTGAAGCTTTCTTT
TRBV19	TRBJ1-1	TRBD1	-	CASDGTGGTRTEAFF	TGTGCCAGTGACGGGACAGGGGGCACGAGGACTGAAGCTTTCTTT
TRBV29-1	TRBJ2-1	TRBD2	-	CSSVLADNEQFF	TGCAGCTCCGTCCTAGCGGACAATGAGCAGTTCTTC
TRBV9	TRBJ2-7	TRBD1	-	CASSSQGTGDYEQYF	TGTGCCAGCAGCTCCCAAGGGACAGGAGACTACGAGCAGTACTTC
TRBV15	TRBJ2-1	-	many	CATSRDRDKNEQFF	TGTGCCACCAGCAGAGACCGGGACAAGAATGAGCAGTTCTTC
TRBV6-6	TRBJ2-7	-	-	CASRIGSNAEQYF	TGTGCCAGCAGAATCGGGAGCAATGCCGAGCAGTACTTC